The 17 T cell receptor beta chains below were found in one sample sequenced in a study of T cells in Graves' hyperthyroidism and ophthalmopathy (dated by TCRdb to the late 2010s). Libraries were prepared through multiplex PCR. For sequencing, an Illumina HiSeq 2000 was employed. The TCR beta CDR3 regions were amplified from RNA transcripts. The first round of RT-PCR for the TCR CDR3 was performed with the HTBI primer set and the Qiagen OneStep RT-PCR kit. Through fastp at Q25 and MiXCR, TCRdb rebuilt clones from the public reads, retaining in-frame beta chains. Records with the same CDR3 protein are collapsed into one entry carrying the most frequent genes and DNA. In this sample the table shows 500,000 to 600,000 distinct CDR3 sequences, 16% of which occur a single time. The top ten constitute around 19% of the sample. Specimen: blood. The receptors derive from a woman aged 18-30 years with Graves' hyperthyroidism.

J is TRBJ2-5 and V is TRBV19; 9 bases line up with TRBD1. This CDR3 has 16 amino acids. With 6 bases clipped from V and 9 bases from J, the junction kept 17 bases outside the gene matches. CDR1 LNHDA and CDR2 SQIVND come from the germline V gene (reference sequence). The CDR3 nucleotides are TGTGCCAGTAGCAGTGGCGGAGGGGGACAGGGAGGGGCCCAGTACTTC. This gives the protein CASSSGGGGQGGAQYF.

Many counts were recorded for this clonotype. The chain is built from TRBV11-3 and TRBJ2-7; tentatively, D is TRBD1 (5 bases). V lost 2 bases to trimming and J lost 4 bases, with 12 bases between them. Germline V lookup: CDR1 SGHNT, CDR2 YENEEA. The CDR3 is 14 amino acids. The CDR3: CASSLKGRIYEQYF. The CDR3 DNA sequence: TGTGCCAGCAGCTTAAAGGGGCGCATTTACGAGCAGTACTTC.

This clonotype was counted only a few times. This chain uses TRBV12-3 or TRBV12-4 with TRBJ2-3; D is ambiguous. V lost 10 bases and J lost 6, with 8 bases in between. The CDR3 loop spans 10 amino acids. The CDR3: CATLGDTQYF. In DNA, the CDR3 is TGTGCCACCCTCGGGGATACGCAGTATTTT.

This clonotype has just a few counts. This sequence joins TRBV5-1 and TRBJ2-2; D gene ambiguous. The V end lost 0 bases, the J end lost 0 bases, and 9 bases lay between the germline ends. Germline-derived CDR1 and CDR2 are SGHRS and YFSETQ. The CDR3 is 16 amino acids. For the CDR3, the DNA is TGCGCCAGCAGCTTGGCCGGCGTCCCGAACACCGGGGAGCTGTTTTTT. It encodes CASSLAGVPNTGELFF.

This clonotype was counted a few times. This sequence joins TRBV12-3 or TRBV12-4 and TRBJ2-3; D gene ambiguous. The CDR3 has 17 residues. V shed 6 bases and J shed 4 bases, with 23 bases lying between them. The CDR3 DNA reads as TGTGCCAGCAGCACCCCACGGTTAGCTCAGGCCCCAGATACGCAGTATTTT. Translation gives CASSTPRLAQAPDTQYF.

The J gene is TRBJ2-7, the V gene TRBV2; 7 bases line up with TRBD1. The CDR3 spans 15 residues. CDR1 is SNHLY and CDR2 is FYNNEI in the germline V gene. Unmatched junction bases numbered 5, after V lost 3 bases and J lost 0 bases. The CDR3 protein is CASSDQGGNSYEQYF. CDR3 nucleotides: TGTGCCAGCAGTGACCAAGGGGGCAACTCCTACGAGCAGTACTTC.

This clonotype was recorded at least ten times. This rearrangement joins TRBV6-2 or TRBV6-3 to TRBJ2-1; D remains ambiguous. The CDR3 has 13 residues. Germline loops: CDR1 MNHEY, CDR2 SVGEGT. Trimming cost V 2 bases and J 6 bases, with 8 bases left between them. CDR3 sequence reads: CASSYGGFNEQFF. For the CDR3, the DNA is TGTGCCAGCAGTTACGGCGGCTTCAATGAGCAGTTCTTC.

CDR3 sequence: CASSNVGEQFF. The CDR3 DNA follows: TGTGCCAGCAGCAACGTGGGTGAGCAGTTCTTC. V is TRBV6-2 or TRBV6-3 and J is TRBJ2-1; D remains unclear. Per the germline V gene, CDR1 is MNHEY and CDR2 is SVGEGT. The length of the CDR3 is 11 residues. Trimming pared 6 bases from V and 9 bases from J, leaving 9 bases between.

In its sample, this clonotype was seen many times. The chain links TRBV12-3 or TRBV12-4 to TRBJ2-2, with TRBD2 identical over 9 bases. With 2 bases clipped from V and 5 bases from J, the junction kept 3 bases outside the gene matches. This CDR3 is 15 amino acids long. CDR3 amino acids: CASSLLAGATGELFF. Here the CDR3 DNA reads TGTGCCAGCAGTTTATTAGCGGGAGCGACCGGGGAGCTGTTTTTT.

The sample holds a few counts of this clonotype. This CDR3 is CASSIVGSGKNEQFF. The CDR3 DNA sequence: TGTGCCAGTAGTATAGTAGGTAGCGGGAAGAATGAGCAGTTCTTC. The chain carries TRBV19 and TRBJ2-1, with 8 nucleotides matching TRBD2. The V and J ends lost 1 base and 7 bases, in that order; junction bases with no gene match: 6. The CDR3 length is 15 residues. The germline CDR1 and CDR2 sequences are LNHDA and SQIVND (reference sequence).

The genes are TRBV6-1 and TRBJ2-2, with 9 bases fitting TRBD1. V dropped 2 bases and J dropped 1; count of bases not matched to a gene: 2. The CDR3 covers 16 residues. Looked up from germline, CDR1 is MNHNS and CDR2 is SASEGT. DNA for the CDR3: TGTGCCAGCAGTGAACTGGGACAGGGGAACACCGGGGAGCTGTTTTTT. Protein sequence: CASSELGQGNTGELFF.

This clonotype was recorded many times. The chain is built from TRBV20-1 and TRBJ1-1; D is unclear. The CDR3 length is 14 residues. Germline CDR1 is DFQATT and CDR2 is SNEGSKA (reference sequence). The V and J ends lost 6 bases and 5 bases respectively, with 19 bases between them. CDR3 sequence reads: CSAPSGIERTEAFF. The CDR3 DNA is TGCAGTGCCCCTTCGGGGATAGAGAGGACTGAAGCTTTCTTT.

This clonotype was seen repeatedly, ten times or more. This chain connects TRBV2 to TRBJ1-4, with D hard to call. CDR1 SNHLY and CDR2 FYNNEI come from the germline V gene. The CDR3 consists of 14 residues. Trimming pared 4 bases from V and 5 bases from J, leaving 11 bases between. This CDR3 reads CASSVRPTNEKLFF. CDR3 DNA sequence: TGTGCCAGCAGTGTTAGACCGACGAATGAAAAACTGTTTTTT. The whole variable domain, remainder taken from reference TRBV2 and TRBJ1-4, is EPEVTQTPSHQVTQMGQEVILRCVPISNHLYFYWYRQILGQKVEFLVSFYNNEISEKSEIFDDQFSVERPDGSNFTLKIRSTKLEDSAMYFCASSVRPTNEKLFFGSGTQLSVL.

A word on this clonotype: This may be a read error, as it is one base from a much larger clone. The chain employs TRBV24-1 and TRBJ2-1; a weak D match, TRBD1 (6 bases). The J call may be wrong; the DNA end is better matched by TRBJ2-7. This CDR3 contains 17 residues. From germline, CDR1 is KGHDR and CDR2 SFDVKD. The CDR3 loop is CATTLGRDLAGGNEQYF. As DNA, the CDR3 is TGTGCCACCACCCTCGGCAGGGATCTAGCTGGGGGCAATGAGCAGTACTTC.

This clonotype was found a few times. The chain carries TRBV6-1 and TRBJ1-4, with TRBD1 as a possible D gene (5 bases). Between the trimmed V and J ends, which lost 8 bases and 0 bases, there was a span of 16 bases. The CDR3 totals 16 residues. Germline CDR1 reads MNHNS; CDR2 reads SASEGT. The CDR3 DNA sequence: TGTGCCAGCTACGACAGAATCGACGCAACTAATGAAAAACTGTTTTTT. It codes for CASYDRIDATNEKLFF.

This chain uses TRBV5-1 with TRBJ1-4; D not certain. CDR1 and CDR2 from the germline V gene are SGHRS and YFSETQ. The CDR3 is made up of 15 amino acids. Trimming cost V 5 bases and J 3 bases, with 14 bases left between them. The CDR3 is CASRTLKRANEKLFF. CDR3 in DNA: TGCGCCAGCAGGACGCTCAAGAGGGCTAATGAAAAACTGTTTTTT.

The chain combines TRBV7-3 with TRBJ2-7; possibly TRBD1 for D (5 bases). The CDR3 runs 15 residues. CDR1 is SGHTA and CDR2 is FQGTGA in the germline V gene. The V end lost 0 bases, the J end lost 2 bases, and 11 bases lay between the germline ends. In DNA, the CDR3 is TGTGCCAGCAGCTTAACCGAAGACAGTACCTACGAGCAGTACTTC. Residues: CASSLTEDSTYEQYF.